These 32 T cell receptor beta chains came from one sample sequenced in a study of cytomegalovirus exposure and HLA in healthy donors. This PCR relied on a set of 60 Vbeta primers and 13 Jbeta primers. Profiling relied on immunoSEQ multiplex PCR, and the TCRdb table lists in-frame clones only, not all of them. Of about 150,000 clones listed, around 81% were seen once; the top ten hold 5.6%. What was sequenced was PBMCs. The origin of the receptors is a woman aged 40 to 49 in good health and CMV-seropositive.

This clone was counted a few times. The chain recombines TRBV19 with TRBJ2-7, with TRBD2 matching over 10 bases. The CDR3 sequence is 15 residues long. The germline CDR1 and CDR2 sequences are LNHDA and SQIVND (reference sequence). Trimming cost V 5 bases and J 4 bases; bases outside gene matches: 8. In nucleotides, the CDR3 is TGTGCCAGTAGTTTGTCCGGGACTAGCGTTTACGAGCAGTACTTC. Its protein product is CASSLSGTSVYEQYF.

This clone was observed a few times. The chain links TRBV15 to TRBJ1-3, with D possibly being TRBD1 (5 bases). The germline V gene encodes CDR1 LNHNV and CDR2 YYDKDF (reference sequence). The CDR3 runs 14 residues. V was cut by 4 bases and J by 5 bases, with 12 bases left in between. The CDR3: CATSTGAQRNTIYF. The CDR3, as DNA: TGTGCCACCAGCACTGGGGCGCAGAGAAACACCATATATTTT. The entire variable domain, with the rest obtained from reference TRBV15 and TRBJ1-3, is as follows: DAMVIQNPRYQVTQFGKPVTLSCSQTLNHNVMYWYQQKSSQAPKLLFHYYDKDFNNEADTPDNFQSRRPNTSFCFLDIRSPGLGDTAMYLCATSTGAQRNTIYFGEGSWLTVV.

The CDR3 loop is CASSFQGLAGDDFNEQFF. The CDR3 nucleotides are TGTGCCAGCAGTTTCCAAGGACTAGCGGGAGACGACTTCAATGAGCAGTTCTTC. V usage is TRBV27 and J usage is TRBJ2-1, with 13 bases matching TRBD2. Trimming at V came to 3 bases and at J to 6 bases, leaving 11 bases not matched to a gene. This CDR3 is 18 amino acids long. From germline, CDR1 is MNHEY and CDR2 SMNVEV (reference sequence).

This rearrangement joins TRBV28 to TRBJ2-7; 8 positions match TRBD2. CDR1 and CDR2 from the germline V gene are MDHEN and SYDVKM. V shed 7 bases, J shed 3 bases, and the junction held 17 bases outside the gene matches. The CDR3 extends over 17 amino acids. CDR3 in DNA: TGTGCCAGCACCGCCTCGGGGGGGCGAAGGGTTCGCTACGAGCAGTACTTC. Amino acids: CASTASGGRRVRYEQYF.

The chain recombines TRBV10-1 with TRBJ2-7; D gene ambiguous. The germline gives CDR1 WNHNN, CDR2 SYGVQD (reference sequence). The CDR3 contains 14 residues. The V end lost 0 bases, the J end lost 2 bases, and 8 bases lay between the germline ends. CDR3 sequence reads: CASSESQCPYEQYF. Written as DNA, the CDR3 is TGCGCCAGCAGTGAGTCCCAGTGCCCCTACGAGCAGTACTTC.

This rearrangement joins TRBV30 to TRBJ1-1, with 10 nucleotides matching TRBD1. Losses at the gene ends were 5 bases for V and 11 bases for J; bases not matched to a gene: 14. Germline V gene lookup returns CDR1 GTSNPN and CDR2 SVGIG (reference sequence). The CDR3 loop spans 14 amino acids. CDR3 DNA sequence: TGTGCCTGGGCTTCCGGGACAGGGGCGTCTCGGGCTTTCTTT. Translated, it gives CAWASGTGASRAFF.

This chain connects TRBV5-6 to TRBJ2-5; 12 bases map to TRBD2. The germline V gene encodes CDR1 SGHDT and CDR2 YYEEEE. This CDR3 is built from 16 residues. The junction had 8 bases not matched to a gene; V was cut back by 4 bases and J by 4 bases. CDR3 amino acids: CASSRVGTSGRETQYF. DNA for the CDR3: TGTGCCAGCAGCCGAGTGGGGACTAGCGGGCGAGAGACCCAGTACTTC. The complete variable domain, with remaining parts taken from reference TRBV5-6 and TRBJ2-5, reads DAGVTQSPTHLIKTRGQQVTLRCSPKSGHDTVSWYQQALGQGPQFIFQYYEEEERQRGNFPDRFSGHQFPNYSSELNVNALLLGDSALYLCASSRVGTSGRETQYFGPGTRLLVL.

The chain carries TRBV7-6 and TRBJ1-1; TRBD1 is a possible D gene (6 bases). CDR3 size: 15 residues. Trimming removed 2 bases from V and 1 base from J, with 11 bases in between. CDR1 is SGHVS, CDR2 FNYEAQ, per germline. The CDR3 spells CASSLLGAPNTEAFF. The CDR3 DNA reads as TGTGCCAGCAGCTTATTGGGGGCCCCGAACACTGAAGCTTTCTTT.

As to this clone: The junction differs from germline at one of its ends, possibly a read error. The CDR3 bases are TGTGCCAGCAGTTCACCGGGGTGGACAGGGGGCCTCTTC. It codes for CASSSPGWTGGLF. The chain links TRBV28 to TRBJ2-1; TRBD1 matches 11 bases. CDR3 size: 13 residues. CDR1 and CDR2 from the germline V gene are MDHEN and SYDVKM.

This rearrangement joins TRBV27 to TRBJ2-2; the match to TRBD1 covers 10 bases. The CDR3 totals 15 residues. Losses at the gene ends were 6 bases for V and 2 bases for J; bases not matched to a gene: 3. Germline V gives CDR1 MNHEY, CDR2 SMNVEV (reference sequence). The CDR3 DNA is TGTGCCAGCAGGCCGACAGGGGGCAACACCGGGGAGCTGTTTTTT. Translation gives CASRPTGGNTGELFF.

The V gene is TRBV6-1, the J gene TRBJ1-4, with D hard to call. Germline CDR1 reads MNHNS; CDR2 reads SASEGT. Trimming shortened V by 4 bases and J by 3 bases, and 9 bases separated the two germline ends. This CDR3 spans 14 amino acids. As DNA, the CDR3 is TGTGCCAGCAGTGCGGCCGGAGCTAATGAAAAACTGTTTTTT. It is translated as CASSAAGANEKLFF.

The chain combines TRBV2 with TRBJ2-1; D possibly corresponds to TRBD1 (6 bases). The CDR3 sequence is 13 residues long. Germline V gene data show CDR1 as SNHLY and CDR2 as FYNNEI. V gave up 8 bases and J gave up 11 bases, with 19 bases separating them. CDR3 DNA: TGTGCCAGCGAATCGGTTCAGGGGACAAAGCAGTTCTTC. The encoded protein is CASESVQGTKQFF.

The chain has TRBV9 and TRBJ2-1, with a possible D match to TRBD2 (6 bases). Germline lookup yields CDR1 SGDLS and CDR2 YYNGEE. The CDR3 is 15 residues long. V lost 3 bases, J lost 5 bases, and 15 bases lay in between. The CDR3 here is CASSESGTRHNEQFF. The CDR3 nucleotides read TGTGCCAGCAGCGAATCCGGGACTCGTCACAATGAGCAGTTCTTC.

The chain carries TRBV4-1 and TRBJ2-2; 7 positions agree with TRBD2. V dropped 0 bases and J dropped 7; count of bases not matched to a gene: 8. The CDR3 has 16 amino acids. The germline CDR1 and CDR2 sequences are MGHRA and YSYEKL. DNA for the CDR3: TGCGCCAGCAGCCAAGAGCGGGGAGGGCTGGTCGGGGAGCTGTTTTTT. It codes for CASSQERGGLVGELFF.

The rearrangement uses TRBV6-1 and TRBJ2-1; 7 bases agree with TRBD1. There are 15 residues in the CDR3. Looked up from germline, CDR1 is MNHNS and CDR2 is SASEGT. After removal of 2 bases from V and 3 bases from J, the junction contained 4 bases not matched to a gene. The CDR3 DNA reads TGTGCCAGCAGTGAATCCTGGGACAGCTACAATGAGCAGTTCTTC. Amino acid sequence: CASSESWDSYNEQFF.

The sample holds one count of this clone. This CDR3 is CASSPGTSGRGETQYF. CDR3 nucleotide sequence: TGCGCCAGCAGCCCTGGGACTAGCGGGAGGGGTGAGACCCAGTACTTC. The chain uses TRBV5-1 and TRBJ2-5; 16 bases are shared with TRBD2. V shed 4 bases and J 5 bases; nucleotides not matched to a gene: 5. Germline CDR1 SGHRS, CDR2 YFSETQ. This CDR3 region has 16 residues.

This chain links TRBV15 with TRBJ2-7, with 8 bases fitting TRBD2. The CDR3 contains 15 residues. Germline V lookup: CDR1 LNHNV, CDR2 YYDKDF (reference sequence). J was trimmed by 2 bases and V by 0 bases; bases with no gene match: 3. For the CDR3, the DNA is TGTGCCACCAGCAGAGATACGGGAGGGCCCTACGAGCAGTACTTC. Its translation: CATSRDTGGPYEQYF.

V usage is TRBV7-2 and J usage is TRBJ2-5; 15 bases are shared with TRBD2. Germline V lookup: CDR1 SGHTA, CDR2 FQGNSA. This CDR3 has 16 residues. V trimming: 7 bases; J trimming: 4 bases; junction bases outside the gene matches: 7. The CDR3 bases are TGTGCCAGCACCGACCCGGGACTAGCGGGAGGAGAGACCCAGTACTTC. As protein: CASTDPGLAGGETQYF. Using reference TRBV7-2 and TRBJ2-5 for the parts outside the CDR3, the full variable domain is GAGVSQSPSNKVTEKGKDVELRCDPISGHTALYWYRQSLGQGLEFLIYFQGNSAPDKSGLPSDRFSAERTGGSVSTLTIQRTQQEDSAVYLCASTDPGLAGGETQYFGPGTRLLVL.

The J gene is TRBJ2-7, the V gene TRBV4-2; D may be TRBD1 (6 bases). This CDR3 is 16 amino acids long. In germline, CDR1 is LGHNA, CDR2 YNFKEQ. Trimming shortened V by 0 bases and J by 0 bases, and 12 bases separated the two germline ends. The CDR3 loop is CASSQDRTANSYEQYF. In nucleotides, the CDR3 is TGTGCCAGCAGCCAAGACAGGACAGCCAACTCCTACGAGCAGTACTTC.

The chain's CDR3 is CASRVGAQGYGYTF. CDR3 in DNA: TGTGCCAGTAGGGTGGGGGCCCAGGGCTATGGCTACACCTTC. The rearrangement joins TRBV19 to TRBJ1-2; D may be TRBD1 (6 bases). The CDR3 is 14 amino acids. Germline V lookup: CDR1 LNHDA, CDR2 SQIVND (reference sequence). Trimming removed 6 bases from V and 4 bases from J, with 15 bases in between. Complete variable domain (other parts from reference TRBV19 and TRBJ1-2): DGGITQSPKYLFRKEGQNVTLSCEQNLNHDAMYWYRQDPGQGLRLIYYSQIVNDFQKGDIAEGYSVSREKKESFPLTVTSAQKNPTAFYLCASRVGAQGYGYTFGSGTRLTVV.

The chain combines TRBV28 with TRBJ2-1; 7 bases map to TRBD2. The CDR3 spans 15 residues. CDR1 is MDHEN and CDR2 is SYDVKM in the germline V gene. The J segment lost 5 bases and the V segment lost 5 bases, leaving 9 bases of the junction unmatched. The CDR3 sequence: CASSPLGRENNEQFF. The CDR3 bases are TGTGCCAGCAGTCCTTTGGGGCGGGAGAACAATGAGCAGTTCTTC. The full variable domain, completed using reference TRBV28 and TRBJ2-1, is DVKVTQSSRYLVKRTGEKVFLECVQDMDHENMFWYRQDPGLGLRLIYFSYDVKMKEKGDIPEGYSVSREKKERFSLILESASTNQTSMYLCASSPLGRENNEQFFGPGTRLTVL.

The rearrangement joins TRBV28 to TRBJ1-2; the D gene is possibly TRBD1 (5 bases). Germline CDR1 and CDR2: MDHEN and SYDVKM. Trimming left V 5 bases short and J 9 bases short, with 13 bases between. The CDR3 length is 12 residues. The CDR3 loop reads CASSIPTDRYTF. CDR3 nucleotide sequence: TGTGCCAGCAGTATACCGACAGACCGCTACACCTTC.

The rearrangement joins TRBV6-1 to TRBJ1-1; 7 bases agree with TRBD1. This CDR3 has 13 amino acids. Trimming took 5 bases from V and 7 from J; bases not matched to a gene: 7. Germline-derived CDR1 and CDR2 are MNHNS and SASEGT. The CDR3: CASSTMDRFEAFF. In DNA form, the CDR3 reads TGTGCCAGCAGTACAATGGACAGGTTTGAAGCTTTCTTT.

This chain uses TRBV13 with TRBJ2-7; D is perhaps TRBD2 (6 bases). V lost 0 bases, J lost 6 bases, and 12 bases lay in between. The CDR3 spans 14 residues. Germline CDR1 PRHDT, CDR2 FYEKMQ (reference sequence). The CDR3 here is CASSLGEGTVEQYF. The DNA of the CDR3 is TGTGCCAGCAGCTTAGGGGAGGGGACCGTCGAGCAGTACTTC.

This clone was recorded only once. The chain combines TRBV28 with TRBJ2-2; 9 bases are a match to TRBD1. V lost 8 bases and J lost 5; bases outside the gene matches: 6. This CDR3 contains 14 residues. Germline assignment: CDR1 MDHEN and CDR2 SYDVKM. In DNA, the CDR3 is TGTGCCAGCGGAGGACAGGGGTGGACCGGGGAGCTGTTTTTT. This sequence encodes CASGGQGWTGELFF.

The rearrangement uses TRBV19 and TRBJ2-1, with 11 nucleotides matching TRBD2. This CDR3 contains 20 residues. Germline trimming cut 0 bases from V and 7 bases from J; bases unmatched to any gene: 17. Per germline, CDR1 LNHDA and CDR2 SQIVND (reference sequence). CDR3 amino acids: CASSIDRSLAGGPGGNEQFF. The CDR3 bases are TGTGCCAGTAGTATAGATCGTTCCTTAGCGGGAGGGCCAGGTGGAAATGAGCAGTTCTTC.

This clone was seen a single time. This chain connects TRBV19 to TRBJ2-5; D remains ambiguous. V was cut by 11 bases and J by 5 bases, with 18 bases left in between. Germline V gene sequence: CDR1 LNHDA, CDR2 SQIVND (reference sequence). This CDR3 is built from 13 residues. CDR3 coding DNA: TGTGCCGTCTTGGGCGAGCCCCGGGAGACCCAGTACTTC. It yields the protein CAVLGEPRETQYF.

V and J are TRBV9 and TRBJ1-1; D possibly corresponds to TRBD1 (6 bases). Germline CDR1 SGDLS, CDR2 YYNGEE. V was shortened by 0 bases and J by 4 bases, with 13 bases between the two germline ends. This CDR3 is built from 15 residues. CDR3 nucleotides: TGTGCCAGCAGCGTAGCCGGACAGTCAGGCACTGAAGCTTTCTTT. It codes for CASSVAGQSGTEAFF.

The V and J genes are TRBV27 and TRBJ1-4, with 9 nucleotides matching TRBD1. The germline V gene has CDR1 MNHEY and CDR2 SMNVEV (reference sequence). V shed 4 bases, J shed 8 bases, and the junction held 11 bases outside the gene matches. CDR3 length: 16 amino acids. The CDR3, as DNA: TGTGCCAGCAGTTCGTTAGGGACAGGGCAGAGAGAAAAACTGTTTTTT. It codes for CASSSLGTGQREKLFF.

The sample holds one count of this clone. Different DNA sequences within this sample yield the same CDR3. The genes are TRBV6-5 and TRBJ1-2, with a weak D call TRBD1 (5 bases). Germline V gene lookup returns CDR1 MNHEY and CDR2 SVGAGI. Deletions cut 2 bases from V and 1 base from J, with 5 bases between. This CDR3 is 13 amino acids long. As DNA, the CDR3 is TGTGCCAGCAGTTACGACAGTAACTATGGCTACACCTTC. Translated: CASSYDSNYGYTF.

The rearrangement uses TRBV21-1 and TRBJ2-7; the table's D call, TRBD1, has no DNA check behind it. TRBV21-1 is shown as a pseudogene. The CDR3 is 15 amino acids. The CDR3 region has the DNA TGTGCCAGCGGGTATCCTGGGACAGTTTCCCACGAGCAGTACTTC. It is translated as CASGYPGTVSHEQYF.

This clone was counted only a few times. The chain links TRBV30 to TRBJ2-5, with a possible D match to TRBD1 (5 bases). CDR3 length: 12 amino acids. With 4 bases removed from V and 1 base from J, the gap between germline ends came to 7 bases. CDR1 and CDR2 from the germline V gene are GTSNPN and SVGIG (reference sequence). The CDR3 spells CAWKDSQETQYF. In DNA form, the CDR3 reads TGTGCCTGGAAAGACAGCCAAGAGACCCAGTACTTC. The full variable domain, with the rest looked up from reference TRBV30 and TRBJ2-5, is SQTIHQWPATLVQPVGSPLSLECTVEGTSNPNLYWYRQAAGRGLQLLFYSVGIGQISSEVPQNLSASRPQDRQFILSSKKLLLSDSGFYLCAWKDSQETQYFGPGTRLLVL.